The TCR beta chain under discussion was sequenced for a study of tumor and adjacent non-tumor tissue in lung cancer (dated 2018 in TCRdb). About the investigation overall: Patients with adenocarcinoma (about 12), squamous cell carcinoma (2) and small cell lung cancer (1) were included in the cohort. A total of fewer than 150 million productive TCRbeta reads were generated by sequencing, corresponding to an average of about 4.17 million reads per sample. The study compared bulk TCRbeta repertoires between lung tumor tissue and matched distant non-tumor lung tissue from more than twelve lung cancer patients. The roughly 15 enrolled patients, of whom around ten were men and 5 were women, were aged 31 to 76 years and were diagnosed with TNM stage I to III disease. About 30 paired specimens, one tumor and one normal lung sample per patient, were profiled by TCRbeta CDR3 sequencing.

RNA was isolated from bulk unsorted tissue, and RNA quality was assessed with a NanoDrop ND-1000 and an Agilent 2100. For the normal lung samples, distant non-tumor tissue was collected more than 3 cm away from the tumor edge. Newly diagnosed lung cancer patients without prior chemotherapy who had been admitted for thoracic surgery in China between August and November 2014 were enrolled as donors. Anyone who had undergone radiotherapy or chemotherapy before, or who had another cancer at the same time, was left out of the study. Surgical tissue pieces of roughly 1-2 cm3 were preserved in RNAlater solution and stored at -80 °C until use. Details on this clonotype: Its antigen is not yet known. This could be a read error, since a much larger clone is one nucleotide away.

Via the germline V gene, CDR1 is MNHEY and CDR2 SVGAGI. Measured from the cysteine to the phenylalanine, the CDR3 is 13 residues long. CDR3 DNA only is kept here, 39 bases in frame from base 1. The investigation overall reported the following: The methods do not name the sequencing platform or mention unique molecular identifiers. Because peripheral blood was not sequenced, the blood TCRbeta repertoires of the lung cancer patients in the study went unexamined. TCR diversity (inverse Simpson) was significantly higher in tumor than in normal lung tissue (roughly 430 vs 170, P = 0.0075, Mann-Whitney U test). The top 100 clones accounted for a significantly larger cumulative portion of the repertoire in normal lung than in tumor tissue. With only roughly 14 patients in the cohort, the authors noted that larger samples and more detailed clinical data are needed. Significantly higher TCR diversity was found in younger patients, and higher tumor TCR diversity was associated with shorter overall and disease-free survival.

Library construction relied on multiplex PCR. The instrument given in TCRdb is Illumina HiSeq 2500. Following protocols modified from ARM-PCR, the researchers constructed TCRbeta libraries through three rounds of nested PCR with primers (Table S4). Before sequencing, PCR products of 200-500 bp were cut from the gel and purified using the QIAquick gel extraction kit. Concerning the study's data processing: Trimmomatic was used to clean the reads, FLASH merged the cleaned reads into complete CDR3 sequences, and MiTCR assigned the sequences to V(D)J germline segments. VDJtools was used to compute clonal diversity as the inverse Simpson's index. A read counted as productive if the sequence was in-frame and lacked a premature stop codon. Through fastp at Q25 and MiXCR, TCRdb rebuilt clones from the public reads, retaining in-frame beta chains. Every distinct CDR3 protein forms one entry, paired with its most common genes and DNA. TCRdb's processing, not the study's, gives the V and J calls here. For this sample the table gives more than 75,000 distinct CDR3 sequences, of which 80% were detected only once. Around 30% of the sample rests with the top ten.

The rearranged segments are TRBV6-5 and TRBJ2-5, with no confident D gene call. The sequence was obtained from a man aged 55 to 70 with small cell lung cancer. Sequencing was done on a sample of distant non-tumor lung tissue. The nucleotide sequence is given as TGTGCCGGCAGTTACTCGTCCCAAGAGACCCAGTACTTC. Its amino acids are CAGSYSSQETQYF.